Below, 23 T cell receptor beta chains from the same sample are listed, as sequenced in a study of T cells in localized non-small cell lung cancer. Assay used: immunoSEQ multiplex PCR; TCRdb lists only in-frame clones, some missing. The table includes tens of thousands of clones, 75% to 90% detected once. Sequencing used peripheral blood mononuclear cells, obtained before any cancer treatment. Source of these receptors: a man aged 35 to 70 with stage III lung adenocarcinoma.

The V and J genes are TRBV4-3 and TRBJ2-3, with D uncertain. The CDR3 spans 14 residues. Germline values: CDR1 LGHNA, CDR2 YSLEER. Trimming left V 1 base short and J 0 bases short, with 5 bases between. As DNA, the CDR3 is TGCGCCAGCAGCCAAGCTGACAGCACAGATACGCAGTATTTT. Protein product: CASSQADSTDTQYF.

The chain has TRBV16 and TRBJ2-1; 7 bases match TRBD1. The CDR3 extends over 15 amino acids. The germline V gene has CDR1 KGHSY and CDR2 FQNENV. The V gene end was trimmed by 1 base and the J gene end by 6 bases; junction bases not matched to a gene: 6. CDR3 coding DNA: TGTGCCAGCAGCCAATTAGAGACAGGGATCAATGAGCAGTTCTTC. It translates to CASSQLETGINEQFF.

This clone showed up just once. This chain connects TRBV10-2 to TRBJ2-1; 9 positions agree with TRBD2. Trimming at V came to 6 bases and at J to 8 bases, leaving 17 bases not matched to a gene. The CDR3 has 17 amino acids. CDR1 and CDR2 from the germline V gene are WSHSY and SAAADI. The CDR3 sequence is CASRELTSGRGGDEQFF. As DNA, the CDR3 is TGCGCCAGCAGAGAACTGACTAGCGGCCGAGGAGGCGATGAGCAGTTCTTC.

The CDR3 reads CAISDSHWGEQYF. The CDR3 coding sequence is TGTGCCATCAGTGATAGCCACTGGGGCGAGCAGTACTTC. The chain has TRBV10-3 and TRBJ2-7; D not certain. CDR1 and CDR2 from the germline V gene are ENHRY and SYGVKD. The V end lost 3 bases, the J end lost 6 bases, and 12 bases lay between the germline ends. The CDR3 totals 13 residues.

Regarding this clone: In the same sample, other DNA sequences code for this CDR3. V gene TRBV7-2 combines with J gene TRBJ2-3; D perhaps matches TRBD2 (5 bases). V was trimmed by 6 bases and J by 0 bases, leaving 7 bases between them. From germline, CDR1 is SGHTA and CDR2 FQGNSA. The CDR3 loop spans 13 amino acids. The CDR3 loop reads CASRSGSTDTQYF. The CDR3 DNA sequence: TGTGCCAGCAGATCGGGGAGCACAGATACGCAGTATTTT.

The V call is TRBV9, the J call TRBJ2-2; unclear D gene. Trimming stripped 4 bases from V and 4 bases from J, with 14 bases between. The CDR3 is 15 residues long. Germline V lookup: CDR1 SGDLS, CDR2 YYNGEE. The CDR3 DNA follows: TGTGCCAGCAGCTTAACCCCTATAGTCACCGGGGAGCTGTTTTTT. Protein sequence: CASSLTPIVTGELFF. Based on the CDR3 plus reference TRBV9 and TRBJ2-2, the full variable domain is DSGVTQTPKHLITATGQRVTLRCSPRSGDLSVYWYQQSLDQGLQFLIQYYNGEERAKGNILERFSAQQFPDLHSELNLSSLELGDSALYFCASSLTPIVTGELFFGEGSRLTVL.

CDR3 protein: CATSTELSSYNSPLHF. Here the CDR3 DNA reads TGTGCCACCAGCACCGAATTAAGCTCCTATAATTCACCCCTCCACTTT. This chain links TRBV15 with TRBJ1-6; D gene ambiguous. CDR3 length equals 16 residues. V lost 4 bases, J lost 0 bases, and 10 bases lay in between. Germline CDR1 is LNHNV and CDR2 is YYDKDF (reference sequence). Drawing the rest from reference TRBV15 and TRBJ1-6, the complete variable domain is DAMVIQNPRYQVTQFGKPVTLSCSQTLNHNVMYWYQQKSSQAPKLLFHYYDKDFNNEADTPDNFQSRRPNTSFCFLDIRSPGLGDTAMYLCATSTELSSYNSPLHFGNGTRLTVT.

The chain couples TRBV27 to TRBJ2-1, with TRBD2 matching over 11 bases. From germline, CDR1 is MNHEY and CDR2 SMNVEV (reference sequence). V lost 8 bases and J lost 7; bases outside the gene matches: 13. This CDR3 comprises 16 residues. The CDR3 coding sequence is TGTGCCAGCGCCTCCCCGGGACTAGCGGACGAAAATGAGCAGTTCTTC. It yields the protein CASASPGLADENEQFF.

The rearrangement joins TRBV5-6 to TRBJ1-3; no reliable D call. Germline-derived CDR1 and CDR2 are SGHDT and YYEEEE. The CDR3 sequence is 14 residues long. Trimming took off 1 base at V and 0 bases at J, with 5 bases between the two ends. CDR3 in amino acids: CASSLPSSGNTIYF. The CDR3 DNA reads TGTGCCAGCAGCTTGCCTAGCTCTGGAAACACCATATATTTT.

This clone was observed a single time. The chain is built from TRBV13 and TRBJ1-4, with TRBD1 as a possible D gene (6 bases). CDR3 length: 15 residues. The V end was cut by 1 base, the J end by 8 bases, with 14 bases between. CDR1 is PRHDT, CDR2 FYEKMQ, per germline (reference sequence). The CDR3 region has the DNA TGTGCCAGCAGCTTAGAGGGCTCAGGGGAAGAAAAACTGTTTTTT. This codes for CASSLEGSGEEKLFF.

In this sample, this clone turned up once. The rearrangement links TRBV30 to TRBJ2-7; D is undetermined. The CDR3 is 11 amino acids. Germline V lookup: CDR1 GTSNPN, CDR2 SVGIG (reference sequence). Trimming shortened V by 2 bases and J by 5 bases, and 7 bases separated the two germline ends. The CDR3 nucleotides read TGTGCCTGGAGTAAGTTGCACGAGCAGTACTTC. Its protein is CAWSKLHEQYF.

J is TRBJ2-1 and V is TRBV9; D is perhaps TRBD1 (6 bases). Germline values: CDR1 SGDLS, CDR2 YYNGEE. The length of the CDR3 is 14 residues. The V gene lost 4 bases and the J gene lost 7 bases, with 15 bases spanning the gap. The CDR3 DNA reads TGTGCCAGCAGCTTGTCAGGGGCCCAGAATGAGCAGTTCTTC. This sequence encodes CASSLSGAQNEQFF.

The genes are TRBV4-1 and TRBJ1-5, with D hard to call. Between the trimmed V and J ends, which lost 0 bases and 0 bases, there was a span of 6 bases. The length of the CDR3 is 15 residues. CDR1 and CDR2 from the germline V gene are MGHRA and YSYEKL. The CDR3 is CASSQDPYSNQPQHF. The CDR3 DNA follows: TGCGCCAGCAGCCAAGATCCGTATAGCAATCAGCCCCAGCATTTT.

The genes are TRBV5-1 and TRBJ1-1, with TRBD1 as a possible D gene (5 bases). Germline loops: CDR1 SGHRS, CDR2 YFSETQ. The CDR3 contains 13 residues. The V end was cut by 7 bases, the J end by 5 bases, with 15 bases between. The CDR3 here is CASLPGWGTEAFF. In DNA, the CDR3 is TGCGCCAGCCTCCCAGGGTGGGGAACTGAAGCTTTCTTT.

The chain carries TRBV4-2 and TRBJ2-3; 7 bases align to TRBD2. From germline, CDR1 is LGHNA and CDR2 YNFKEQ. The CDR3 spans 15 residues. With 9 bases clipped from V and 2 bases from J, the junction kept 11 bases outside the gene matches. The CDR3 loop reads CASRGAGDDTDTQYF. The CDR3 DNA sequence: TGTGCCAGTAGGGGCGCGGGGGATGACACAGATACGCAGTATTTT.

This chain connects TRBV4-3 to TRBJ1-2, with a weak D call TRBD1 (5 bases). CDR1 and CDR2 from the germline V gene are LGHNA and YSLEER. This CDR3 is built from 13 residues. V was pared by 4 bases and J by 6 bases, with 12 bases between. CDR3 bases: TGCGCCAGCAGCCCTCTCCCAGGGAATGGCTACACCTTC. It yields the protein CASSPLPGNGYTF.

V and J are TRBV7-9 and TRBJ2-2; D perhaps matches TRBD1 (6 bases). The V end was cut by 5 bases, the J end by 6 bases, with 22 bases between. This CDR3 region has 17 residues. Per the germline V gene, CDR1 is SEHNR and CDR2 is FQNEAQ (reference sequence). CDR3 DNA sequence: TGTGCCAGCAGCCCCGTTGGACAGTCCTCTTTTGCCGGGGAGCTGTTTTTT. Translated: CASSPVGQSSFAGELFF.

CDR3 amino acids: CASSLLGRVSTDTQYF. CDR3 sequence (DNA): TGTGCCAGCAGCTTATTAGGGCGTGTGAGCACAGATACGCAGTATTTT. V and J are TRBV7-3 and TRBJ2-3, with D hard to call. Germline V gives CDR1 SGHTA, CDR2 FQGTGA. The V gene lost 2 bases and the J gene lost 0 bases, with 12 bases spanning the gap. The CDR3 length is 16 residues. Full variable domain (remainder filled in from reference TRBV7-3 and TRBJ2-3): GAGVSQTPSNKVTEKGKYVELRCDPISGHTALYWYRQSLGQGPEFLIYFQGTGAADDSGLPNDRFFAVRPEGSVSTLKIQRTERGDSAVYLCASSLLGRVSTDTQYFGPGTRLTVL.

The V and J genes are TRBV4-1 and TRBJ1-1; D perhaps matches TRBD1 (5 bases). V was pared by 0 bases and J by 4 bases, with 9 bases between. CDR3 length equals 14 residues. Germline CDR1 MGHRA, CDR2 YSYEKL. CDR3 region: CASSQDAGGTEAFF. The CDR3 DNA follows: TGCGCCAGCAGCCAAGATGCGGGGGGCACTGAAGCTTTCTTT.

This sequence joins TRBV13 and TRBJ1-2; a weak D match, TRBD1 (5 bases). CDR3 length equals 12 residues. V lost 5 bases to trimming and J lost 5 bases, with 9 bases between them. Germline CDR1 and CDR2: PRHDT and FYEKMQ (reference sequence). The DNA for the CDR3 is TGTGCCAGCAGCCAGGGACCTTATGGCTACACCTTC. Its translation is CASSQGPYGYTF.

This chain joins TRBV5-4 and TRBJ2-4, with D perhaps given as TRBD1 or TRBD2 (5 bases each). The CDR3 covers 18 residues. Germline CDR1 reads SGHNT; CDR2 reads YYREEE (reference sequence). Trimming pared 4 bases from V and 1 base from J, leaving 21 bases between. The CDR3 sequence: CASSPQGLGSGAKNIQYF. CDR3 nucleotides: TGTGCCAGCAGCCCGCAGGGATTAGGGTCGGGGGCCAAAAACATTCAGTACTTC.

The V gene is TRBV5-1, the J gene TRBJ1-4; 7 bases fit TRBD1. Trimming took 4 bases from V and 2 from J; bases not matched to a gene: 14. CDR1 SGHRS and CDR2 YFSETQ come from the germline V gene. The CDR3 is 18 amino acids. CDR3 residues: CASSPRGAGEWTNEKLFF. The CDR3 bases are TGCGCCAGCAGCCCCAGGGGGGCGGGGGAATGGACTAATGAAAAACTGTTTTTT.

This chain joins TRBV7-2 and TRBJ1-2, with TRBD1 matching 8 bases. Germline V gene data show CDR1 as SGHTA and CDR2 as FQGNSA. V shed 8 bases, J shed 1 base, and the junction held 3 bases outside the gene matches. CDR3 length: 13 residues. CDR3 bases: TGTGCCAGCCGGGACAGGATTAACTATGGCTACACCTTC. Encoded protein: CASRDRINYGYTF. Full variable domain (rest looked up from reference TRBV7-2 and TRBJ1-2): GAGVSQSPSNKVTEKGKDVELRCDPISGHTALYWYRQSLGQGLEFLIYFQGNSAPDKSGLPSDRFSAERTGGSVSTLTIQRTQQEDSAVYLCASRDRINYGYTFGSGTRLTVV.